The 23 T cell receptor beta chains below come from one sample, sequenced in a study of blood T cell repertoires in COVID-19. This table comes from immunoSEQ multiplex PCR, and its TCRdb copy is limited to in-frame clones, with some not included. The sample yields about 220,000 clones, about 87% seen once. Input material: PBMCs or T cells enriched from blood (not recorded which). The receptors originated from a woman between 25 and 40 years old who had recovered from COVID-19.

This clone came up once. The CDR3 spells CASSFTGSYNEQFF. In nucleotides, the CDR3 is TGCGCCAGCAGCTTCACGGGTTCCTACAATGAGCAGTTCTTC. The genes are TRBV5-1 and TRBJ2-1, with D unclear. The CDR3 spans 14 residues. The V and J ends lost 2 bases and 1 base respectively, with 7 bases between them. Germline V gives CDR1 SGHRS, CDR2 YFSETQ.

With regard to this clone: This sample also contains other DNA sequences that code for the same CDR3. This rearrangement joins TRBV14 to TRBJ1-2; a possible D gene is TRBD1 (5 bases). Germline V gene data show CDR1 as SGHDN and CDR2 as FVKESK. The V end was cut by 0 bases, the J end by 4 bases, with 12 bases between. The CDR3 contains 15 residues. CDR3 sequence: CASSQDPGQTYGYTF. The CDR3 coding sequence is TGTGCCAGCAGCCAAGATCCCGGACAAACCTATGGCTACACCTTC.

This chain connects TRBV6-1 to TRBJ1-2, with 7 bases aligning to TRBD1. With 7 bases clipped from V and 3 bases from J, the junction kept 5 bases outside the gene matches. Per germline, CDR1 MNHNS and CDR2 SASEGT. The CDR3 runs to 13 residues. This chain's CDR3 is CASTTGEDYGYTF. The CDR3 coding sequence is TGTGCCAGCACTACAGGGGAGGACTATGGCTACACCTTC.

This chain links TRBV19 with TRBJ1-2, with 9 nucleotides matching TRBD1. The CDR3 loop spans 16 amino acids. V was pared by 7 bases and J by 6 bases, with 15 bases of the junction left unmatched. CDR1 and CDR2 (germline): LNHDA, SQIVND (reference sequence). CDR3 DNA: TGTGCCAGTACCAATAGTGGGAACAGGGGGCGACATGGCTACACCTTC. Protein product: CASTNSGNRGRHGYTF.

The CDR3 region has the DNA TGTGCCAGCAGCTCCGGAGTGACTAGCACAGATACGCAGTATTTT. Its protein is CASSSGVTSTDTQYF. The genes are TRBV9 and TRBJ2-3; D unresolved. The CDR3 extends over 15 amino acids. V lost 4 bases and J lost 0, with 12 bases in between. Germline assignment: CDR1 SGDLS and CDR2 YYNGEE.

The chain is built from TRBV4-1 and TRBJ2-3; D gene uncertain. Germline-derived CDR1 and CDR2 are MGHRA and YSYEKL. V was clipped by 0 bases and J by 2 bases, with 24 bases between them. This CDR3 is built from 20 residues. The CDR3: CASSQEAQAITQHITDTQYF. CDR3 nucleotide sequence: TGCGCCAGCAGCCAAGAGGCCCAGGCGATAACCCAACATATCACAGATACGCAGTATTTT.

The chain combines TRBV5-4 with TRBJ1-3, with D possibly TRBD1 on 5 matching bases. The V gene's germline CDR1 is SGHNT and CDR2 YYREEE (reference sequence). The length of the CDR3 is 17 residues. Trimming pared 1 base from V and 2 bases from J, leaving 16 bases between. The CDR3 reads CASSLRFRLDTGNTIYF. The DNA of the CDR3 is TGTGCCAGCAGCTTGCGGTTCAGGTTGGACACTGGAAACACCATATATTTT.

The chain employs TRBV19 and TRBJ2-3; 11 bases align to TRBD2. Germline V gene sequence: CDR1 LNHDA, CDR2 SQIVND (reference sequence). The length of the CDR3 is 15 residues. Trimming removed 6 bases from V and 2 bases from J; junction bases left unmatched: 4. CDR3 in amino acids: CASSPSGGYTDTQYF. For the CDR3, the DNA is TGTGCCAGTAGCCCTAGCGGGGGGTACACAGATACGCAGTATTTT.

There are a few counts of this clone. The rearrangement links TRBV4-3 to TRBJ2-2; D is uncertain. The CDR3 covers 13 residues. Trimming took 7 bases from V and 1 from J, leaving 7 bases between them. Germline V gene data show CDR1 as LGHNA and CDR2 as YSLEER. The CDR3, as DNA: TGCGCCAGCAATTTCCGGAACACCGGGGAGCTGTTTTTT. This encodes CASNFRNTGELFF.

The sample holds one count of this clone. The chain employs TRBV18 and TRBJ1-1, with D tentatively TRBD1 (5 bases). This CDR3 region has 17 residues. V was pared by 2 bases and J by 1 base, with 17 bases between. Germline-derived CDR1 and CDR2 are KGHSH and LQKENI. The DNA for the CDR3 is TGTGCCAGCTCACCAAAGCTCTTGGGGGGTCAGAACACTGAAGCTTTCTTT. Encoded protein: CASSPKLLGGQNTEAFF.

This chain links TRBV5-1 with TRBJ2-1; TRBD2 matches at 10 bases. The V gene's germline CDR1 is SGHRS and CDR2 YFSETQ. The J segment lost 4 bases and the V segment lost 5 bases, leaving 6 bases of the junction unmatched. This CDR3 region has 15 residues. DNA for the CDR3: TGCGCCAGCAGAATAGCGGGGGGCCCTTACAATGAGCAGTTCTTC. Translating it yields CASRIAGGPYNEQFF.

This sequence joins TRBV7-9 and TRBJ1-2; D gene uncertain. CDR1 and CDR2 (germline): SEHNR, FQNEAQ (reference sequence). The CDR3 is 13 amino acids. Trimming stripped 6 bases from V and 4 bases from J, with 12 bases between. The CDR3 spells CASSDRTSYGYTF. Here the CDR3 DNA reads TGTGCCAGCAGTGATCGAACTTCCTATGGCTACACCTTC. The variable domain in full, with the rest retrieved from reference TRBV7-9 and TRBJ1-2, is DTGVSQNPRHKITKRGQNVTFRCDPISEHNRLYWYRQTLGQGPEFLTYFQNEAQLEKSRLLSDRFSAERPKGSFSTLEIQRTEQGDSAMYLCASSDRTSYGYTFGSGTRLTVV.

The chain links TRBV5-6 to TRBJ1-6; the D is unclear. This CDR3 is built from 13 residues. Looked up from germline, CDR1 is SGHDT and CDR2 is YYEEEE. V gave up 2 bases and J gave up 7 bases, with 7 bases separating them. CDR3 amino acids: CASSFEVNSPLHF. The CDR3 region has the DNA TGTGCCAGCAGCTTTGAGGTGAATTCACCCCTCCACTTT.

CDR3 residues: CASSHGARGNTIYF. The CDR3 DNA is TGTGCCAGCAGCCATGGTGCCAGAGGAAACACCATATATTTT. This chain joins TRBV3-1 (or the pseudogene TRBV3-2) and TRBJ1-3; no definite D call. Trimming shortened V by 3 bases and J by 4 bases, and 10 bases separated the two germline ends. Germline assignment: CDR1 LGHDT and CDR2 YNNKEL (reference sequence). The CDR3 loop spans 14 amino acids.

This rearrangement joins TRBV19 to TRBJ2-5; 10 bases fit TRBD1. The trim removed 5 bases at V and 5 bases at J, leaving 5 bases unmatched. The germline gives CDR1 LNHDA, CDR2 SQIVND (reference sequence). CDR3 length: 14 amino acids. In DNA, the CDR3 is TGTGCCAGTAGTCCGACAGGGGGCTTTGAGACCCAGTACTTC. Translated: CASSPTGGFETQYF.

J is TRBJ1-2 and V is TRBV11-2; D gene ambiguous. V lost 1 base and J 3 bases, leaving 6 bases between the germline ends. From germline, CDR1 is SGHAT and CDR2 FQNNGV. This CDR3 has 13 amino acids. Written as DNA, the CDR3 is TGTGCCAGCAGCTTAGTTACAGACTATGGCTACACCTTC. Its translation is CASSLVTDYGYTF. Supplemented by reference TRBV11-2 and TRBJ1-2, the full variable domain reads EAGVAQSPRYKIIEKRQSVAFWCNPISGHATLYWYQQILGQGPKLLIQFQNNGVVDDSQLPKDRFSAERLKGVDSTLKIQPAKLEDSAVYLCASSLVTDYGYTFGSGTRLTVV.

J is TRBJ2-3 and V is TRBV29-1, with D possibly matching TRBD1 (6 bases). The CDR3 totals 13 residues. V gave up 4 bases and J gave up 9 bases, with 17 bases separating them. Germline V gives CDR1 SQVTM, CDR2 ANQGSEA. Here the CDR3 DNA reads TGCAGCGTTGTGGACAGTCCCTCAGGCACGCAGTATTTT. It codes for CSVVDSPSGTQYF.

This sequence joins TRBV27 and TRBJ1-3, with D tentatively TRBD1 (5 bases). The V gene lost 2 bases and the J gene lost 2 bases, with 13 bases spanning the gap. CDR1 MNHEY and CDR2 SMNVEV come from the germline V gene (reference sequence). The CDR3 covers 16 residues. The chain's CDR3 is CASSLGGGVPGNTIYF. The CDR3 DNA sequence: TGTGCCAGCAGTTTAGGAGGAGGGGTTCCTGGAAACACCATATATTTT.

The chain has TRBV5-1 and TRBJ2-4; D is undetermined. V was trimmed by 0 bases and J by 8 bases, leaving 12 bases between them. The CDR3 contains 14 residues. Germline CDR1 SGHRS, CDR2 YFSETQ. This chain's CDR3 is CASSLETLRDIQYF. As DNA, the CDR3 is TGCGCCAGCAGCTTGGAGACACTTAGAGACATTCAGTACTTC.

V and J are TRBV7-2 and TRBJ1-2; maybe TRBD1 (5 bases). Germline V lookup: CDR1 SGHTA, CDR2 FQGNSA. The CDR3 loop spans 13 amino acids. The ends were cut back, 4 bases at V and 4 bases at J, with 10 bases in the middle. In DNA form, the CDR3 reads TGTGCCAGCAGCTCCAATAGGGGCTATGGCTACACCTTC. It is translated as CASSSNRGYGYTF.

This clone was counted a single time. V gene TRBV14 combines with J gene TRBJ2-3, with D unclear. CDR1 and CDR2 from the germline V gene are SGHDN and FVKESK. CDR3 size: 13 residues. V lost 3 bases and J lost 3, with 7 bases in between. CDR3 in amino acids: CASSQSVTDTQYF. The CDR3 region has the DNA TGTGCCAGCAGCCAGAGCGTTACAGATACGCAGTATTTT.

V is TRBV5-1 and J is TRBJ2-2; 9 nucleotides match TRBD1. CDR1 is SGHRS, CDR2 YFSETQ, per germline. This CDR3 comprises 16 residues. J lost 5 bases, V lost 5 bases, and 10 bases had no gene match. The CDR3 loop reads CASRSHGGQGTGELFF. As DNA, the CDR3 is TGCGCCAGCAGGTCCCATGGGGGACAGGGTACCGGGGAGCTGTTTTTT.

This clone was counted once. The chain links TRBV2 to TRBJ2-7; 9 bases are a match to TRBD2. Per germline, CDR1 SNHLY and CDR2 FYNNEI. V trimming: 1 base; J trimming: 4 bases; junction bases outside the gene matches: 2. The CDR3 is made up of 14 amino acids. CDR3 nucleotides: TGTGCCAGCAGTGAAGGGACTAGCGCTTACGAGCAGTACTTC. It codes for CASSEGTSAYEQYF.